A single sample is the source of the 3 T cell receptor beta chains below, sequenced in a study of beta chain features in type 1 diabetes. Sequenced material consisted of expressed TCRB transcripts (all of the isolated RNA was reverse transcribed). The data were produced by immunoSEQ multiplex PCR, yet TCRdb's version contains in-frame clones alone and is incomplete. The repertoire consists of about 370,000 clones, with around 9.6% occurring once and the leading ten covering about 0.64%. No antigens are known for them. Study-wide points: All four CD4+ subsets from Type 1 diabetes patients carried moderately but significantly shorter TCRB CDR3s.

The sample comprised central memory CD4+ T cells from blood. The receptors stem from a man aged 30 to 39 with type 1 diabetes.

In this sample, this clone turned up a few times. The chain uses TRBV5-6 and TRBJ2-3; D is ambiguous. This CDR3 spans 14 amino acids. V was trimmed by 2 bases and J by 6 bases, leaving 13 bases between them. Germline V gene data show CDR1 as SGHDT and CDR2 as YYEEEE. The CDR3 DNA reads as TGTGCCAGCAGCTTATCTTCTTTGGGGGATACGCAGTATTTT. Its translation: CASSLSSLGDTQYF.

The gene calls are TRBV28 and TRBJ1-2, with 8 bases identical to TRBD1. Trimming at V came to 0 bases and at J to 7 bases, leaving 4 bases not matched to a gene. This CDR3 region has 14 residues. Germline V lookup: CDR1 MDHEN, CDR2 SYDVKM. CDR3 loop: CASSLCQGACGYTF. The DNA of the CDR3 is TGTGCCAGCAGTTTATGCCAGGGGGCATGTGGCTACACCTTC.

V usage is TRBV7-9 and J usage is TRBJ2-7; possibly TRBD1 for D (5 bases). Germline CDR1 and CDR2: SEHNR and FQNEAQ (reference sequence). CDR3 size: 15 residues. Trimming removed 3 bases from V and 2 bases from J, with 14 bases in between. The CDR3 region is CASSLLQATAYEQYF. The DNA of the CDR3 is TGTGCCAGCAGCTTGCTACAGGCGACAGCCTACGAGCAGTACTTC.